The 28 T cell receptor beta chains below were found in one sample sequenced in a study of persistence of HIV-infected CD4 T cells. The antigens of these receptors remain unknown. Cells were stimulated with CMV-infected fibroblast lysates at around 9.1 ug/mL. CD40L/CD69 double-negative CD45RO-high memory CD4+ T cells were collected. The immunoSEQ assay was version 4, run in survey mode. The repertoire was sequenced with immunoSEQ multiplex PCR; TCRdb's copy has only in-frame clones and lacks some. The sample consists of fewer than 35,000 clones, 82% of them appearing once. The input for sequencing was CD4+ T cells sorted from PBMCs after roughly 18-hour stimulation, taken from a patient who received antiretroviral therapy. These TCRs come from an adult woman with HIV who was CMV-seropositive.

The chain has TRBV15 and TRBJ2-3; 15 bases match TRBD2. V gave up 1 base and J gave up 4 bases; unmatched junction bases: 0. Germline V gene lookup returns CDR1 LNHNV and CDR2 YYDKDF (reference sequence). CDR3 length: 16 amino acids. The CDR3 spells CATSRGTSGGADTQYF. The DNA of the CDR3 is TGTGCCACCAGCAGAGGGACTAGCGGGGGGGCAGATACGCAGTATTTT.

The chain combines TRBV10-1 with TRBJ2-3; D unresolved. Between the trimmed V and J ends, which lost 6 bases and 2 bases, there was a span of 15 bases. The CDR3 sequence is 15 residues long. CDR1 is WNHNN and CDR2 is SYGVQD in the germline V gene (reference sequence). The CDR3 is CASRPSRALTDTQYF. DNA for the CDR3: TGCGCCAGCAGACCTTCACGGGCCCTCACAGATACGCAGTATTTT.

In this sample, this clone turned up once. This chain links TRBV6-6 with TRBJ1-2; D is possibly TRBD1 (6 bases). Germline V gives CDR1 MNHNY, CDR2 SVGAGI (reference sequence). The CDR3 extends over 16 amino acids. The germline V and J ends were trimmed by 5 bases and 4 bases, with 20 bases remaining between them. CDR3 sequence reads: CASSRDTPRQFYGYTF. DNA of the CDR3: TGTGCCAGCAGTAGGGACACCCCAAGGCAATTCTATGGCTACACCTTC.

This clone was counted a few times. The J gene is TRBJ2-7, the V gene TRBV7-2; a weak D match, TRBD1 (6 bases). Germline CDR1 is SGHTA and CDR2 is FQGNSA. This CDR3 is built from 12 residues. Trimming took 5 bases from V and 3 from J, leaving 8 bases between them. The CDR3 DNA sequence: TGTGCCAGCAGCCGGGACAACTACGAGCAGTACTTC. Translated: CASSRDNYEQYF.

The CDR3 nucleotides read TGTGCCAGCAGCTTACTCGGACAACAAGAAGCTTTCTTT. Its protein product is CASSLLGQQEAFF. V usage is TRBV7-9 and J usage is TRBJ1-1, with D possibly TRBD1 on 5 matching bases. V was cut by 2 bases and J by 8 bases, with 12 bases left in between. The CDR3 loop spans 13 amino acids. CDR1 is SEHNR, CDR2 FQNEAQ, per germline (reference sequence).

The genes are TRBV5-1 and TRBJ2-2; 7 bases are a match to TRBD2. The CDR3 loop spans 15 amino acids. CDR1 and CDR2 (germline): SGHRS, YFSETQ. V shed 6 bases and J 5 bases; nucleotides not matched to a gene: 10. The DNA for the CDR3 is TGCGCCAGCACCATAGCGGGCCTGGGGACCGGGGAGCTGTTTTTT. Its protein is CASTIAGLGTGELFF.

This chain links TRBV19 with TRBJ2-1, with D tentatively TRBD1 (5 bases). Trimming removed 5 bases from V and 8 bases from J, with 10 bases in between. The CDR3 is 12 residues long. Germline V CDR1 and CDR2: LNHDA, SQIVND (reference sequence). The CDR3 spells CASSLQGHEQFF. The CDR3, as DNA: TGTGCCAGTAGTCTCCAGGGTCATGAGCAGTTCTTC.

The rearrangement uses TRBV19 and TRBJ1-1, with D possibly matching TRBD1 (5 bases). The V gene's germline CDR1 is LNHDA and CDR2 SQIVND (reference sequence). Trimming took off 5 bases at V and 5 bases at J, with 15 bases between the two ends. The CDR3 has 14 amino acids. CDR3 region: CASSFLRGKTEAFF. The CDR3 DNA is TGTGCCAGTAGTTTTTTAAGGGGAAAGACTGAAGCTTTCTTT.

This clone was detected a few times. CDR3 in DNA: TGTGCCAGCAACACGGGACTACCAAGCCCCAATGAGCAGTTCTTC. Its translation is CASNTGLPSPNEQFF. The rearrangement joins TRBV2 to TRBJ2-1; 7 bases fit TRBD2. The CDR3 spans 15 residues. The ends lost 7 bases at V and 6 bases at J; junction bases unmatched: 12. In germline, CDR1 is SNHLY, CDR2 FYNNEI.

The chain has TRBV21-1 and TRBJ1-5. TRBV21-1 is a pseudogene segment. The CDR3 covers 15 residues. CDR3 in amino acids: CASSKGGLFTQPQHF. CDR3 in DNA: TGTGCCAGCAGCAAGGGGGGGCTGTTTACTCAGCCCCAGCATTTT.

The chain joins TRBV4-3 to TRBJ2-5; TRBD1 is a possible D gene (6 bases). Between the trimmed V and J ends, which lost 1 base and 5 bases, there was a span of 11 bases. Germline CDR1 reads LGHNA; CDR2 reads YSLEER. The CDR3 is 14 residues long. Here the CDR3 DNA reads TGCGCCAGCAGCCAAGGTACAGGGAGTGAGACCCAGTACTTC. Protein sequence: CASSQGTGSETQYF.

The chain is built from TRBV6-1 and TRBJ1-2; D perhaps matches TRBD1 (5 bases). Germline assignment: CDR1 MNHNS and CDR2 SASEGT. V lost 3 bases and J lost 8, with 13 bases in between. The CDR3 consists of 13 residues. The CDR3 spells CASSDRGGRGYTF. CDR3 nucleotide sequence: TGTGCCAGCAGTGATCGGGGGGGGAGAGGCTACACCTTC.

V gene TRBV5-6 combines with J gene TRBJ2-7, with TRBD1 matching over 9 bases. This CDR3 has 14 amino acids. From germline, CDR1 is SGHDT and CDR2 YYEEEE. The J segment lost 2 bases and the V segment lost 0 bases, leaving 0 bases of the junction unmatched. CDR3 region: CASSLGQGAYEQYF. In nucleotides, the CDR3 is TGTGCCAGCAGCTTGGGACAGGGGGCCTACGAGCAGTACTTC.

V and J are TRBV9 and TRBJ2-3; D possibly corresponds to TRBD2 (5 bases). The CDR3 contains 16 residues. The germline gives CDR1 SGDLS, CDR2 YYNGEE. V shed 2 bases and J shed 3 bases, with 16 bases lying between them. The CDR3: CASSVAGRLATDTQYF. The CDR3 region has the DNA TGTGCCAGCAGCGTTGCGGGCAGACTGGCGACAGATACGCAGTATTTT.

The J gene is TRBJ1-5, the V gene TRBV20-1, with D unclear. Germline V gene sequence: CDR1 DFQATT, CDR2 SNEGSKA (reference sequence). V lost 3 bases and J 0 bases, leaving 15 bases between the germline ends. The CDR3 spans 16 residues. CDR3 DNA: TGCAGTGCTAGTCCCGCCAAAGGGTATAGCAATCAGCCCCAGCATTTT. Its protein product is CSASPAKGYSNQPQHF.

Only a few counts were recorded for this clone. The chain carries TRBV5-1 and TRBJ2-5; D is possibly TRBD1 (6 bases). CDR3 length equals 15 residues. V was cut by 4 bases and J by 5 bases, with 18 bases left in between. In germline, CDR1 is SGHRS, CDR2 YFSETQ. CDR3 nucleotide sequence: TGCGCCAGCAGCACCCCTTCAGGGGCTGGGGAGACCCAGTACTTC. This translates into CASSTPSGAGETQYF.

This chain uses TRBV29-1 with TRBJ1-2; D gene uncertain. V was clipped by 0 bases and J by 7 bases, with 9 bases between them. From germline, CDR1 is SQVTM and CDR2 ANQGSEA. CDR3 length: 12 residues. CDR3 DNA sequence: TGCAGCGTTGAAGATCTCAGGAGTGGCTACACCTTC. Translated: CSVEDLRSGYTF. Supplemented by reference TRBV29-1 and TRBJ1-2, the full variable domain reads SAVISQKPSRDICQRGTSLTIQCQVDSQVTMMFWYRQQPGQSLTLIATANQGSEATYESGFVIDKFPISRPNLTFSTLTVSNMSPEDSSIYLCSVEDLRSGYTFGSGTRLTVV.

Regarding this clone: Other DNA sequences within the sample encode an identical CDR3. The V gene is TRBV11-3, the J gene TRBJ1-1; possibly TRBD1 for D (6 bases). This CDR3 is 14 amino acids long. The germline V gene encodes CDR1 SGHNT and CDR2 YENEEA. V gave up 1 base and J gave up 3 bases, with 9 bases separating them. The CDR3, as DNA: TGTGCCAGCAGCTTAGGCAGGGGCGACACTGAAGCTTTCTTT. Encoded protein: CASSLGRGDTEAFF.

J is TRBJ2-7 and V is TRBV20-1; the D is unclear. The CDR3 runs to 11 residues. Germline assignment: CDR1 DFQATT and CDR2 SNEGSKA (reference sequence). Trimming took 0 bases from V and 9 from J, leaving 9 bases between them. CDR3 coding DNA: TGCAGTGCTAGAGAACCCCCAGGGCAGTACTTC. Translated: CSAREPPGQYF.

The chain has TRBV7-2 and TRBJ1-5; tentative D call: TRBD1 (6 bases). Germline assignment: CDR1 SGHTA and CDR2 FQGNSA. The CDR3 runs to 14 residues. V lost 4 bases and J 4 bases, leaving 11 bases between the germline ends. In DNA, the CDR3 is TGTGCCAGCAGCTCAGGACAGCAAAATCAGCCCCAGCATTTT. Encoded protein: CASSSGQQNQPQHF.

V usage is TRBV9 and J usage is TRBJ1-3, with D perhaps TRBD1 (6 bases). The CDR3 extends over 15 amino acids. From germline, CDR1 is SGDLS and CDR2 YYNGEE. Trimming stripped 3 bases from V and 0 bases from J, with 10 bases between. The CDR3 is CASSAGRGSGNTIYF. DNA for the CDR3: TGTGCCAGCAGCGCCGGCAGGGGCTCTGGAAACACCATATATTTT.

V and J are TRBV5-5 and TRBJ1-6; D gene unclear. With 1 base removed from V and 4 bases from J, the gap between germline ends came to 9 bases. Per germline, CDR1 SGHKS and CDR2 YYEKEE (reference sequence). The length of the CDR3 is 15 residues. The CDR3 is CASSLRPDYNSPLHF. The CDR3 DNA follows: TGTGCCAGCAGCTTGCGGCCAGATTATAATTCACCCCTCCACTTT.

CDR3 region: CASSSSRTDTQYF. CDR3 nucleotide sequence: TGTGCCAGCAGTTCCAGTCGCACAGATACGCAGTATTTT. This chain joins TRBV27 and TRBJ2-3, with D unclear. CDR3 length: 13 residues. Germline V gene data show CDR1 as MNHEY and CDR2 as SMNVEV (reference sequence). The V end lost 4 bases, the J end lost 1 base, and 6 bases lay between the germline ends.

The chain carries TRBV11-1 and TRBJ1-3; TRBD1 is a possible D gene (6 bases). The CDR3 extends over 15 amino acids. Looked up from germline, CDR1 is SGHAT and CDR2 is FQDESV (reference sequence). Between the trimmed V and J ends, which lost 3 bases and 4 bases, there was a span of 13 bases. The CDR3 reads CASSFGGRSGNTIYF. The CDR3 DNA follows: TGTGCCAGCAGCTTTGGGGGCCGGTCCGGAAACACCATATATTTT. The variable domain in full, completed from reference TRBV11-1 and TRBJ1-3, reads EAEVAQSPRYKITEKSQAVAFWCDPISGHATLYWYRQILGQGPELLVQFQDESVVDDSQLPKDRFSAERLKGVDSTLKIQPAELGDSAMYLCASSFGGRSGNTIYFGEGSWLTVV.

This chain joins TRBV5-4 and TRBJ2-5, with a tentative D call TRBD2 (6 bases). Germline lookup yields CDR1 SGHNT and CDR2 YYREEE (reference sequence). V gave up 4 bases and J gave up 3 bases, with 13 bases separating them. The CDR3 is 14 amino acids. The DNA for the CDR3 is TGTGCCAGCAGCCCTTCTAGCGTCGAAGAGACCCAGTACTTC. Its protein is CASSPSSVEETQYF.

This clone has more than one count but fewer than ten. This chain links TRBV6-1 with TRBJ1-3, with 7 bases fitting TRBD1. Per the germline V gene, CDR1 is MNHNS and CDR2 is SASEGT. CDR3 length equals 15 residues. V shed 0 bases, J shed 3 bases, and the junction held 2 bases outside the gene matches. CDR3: CASSEATGSGNTIYF. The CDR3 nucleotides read TGTGCCAGCAGTGAAGCGACAGGGAGTGGAAACACCATATATTTT.

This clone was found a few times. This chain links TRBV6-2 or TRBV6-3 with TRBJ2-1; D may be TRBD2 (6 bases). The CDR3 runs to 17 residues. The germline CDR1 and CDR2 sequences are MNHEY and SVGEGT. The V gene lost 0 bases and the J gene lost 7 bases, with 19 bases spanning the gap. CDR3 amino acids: CASSYSMASVGTNEQFF. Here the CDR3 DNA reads TGTGCCAGCAGTTACTCGATGGCTAGCGTAGGGACGAATGAGCAGTTCTTC.

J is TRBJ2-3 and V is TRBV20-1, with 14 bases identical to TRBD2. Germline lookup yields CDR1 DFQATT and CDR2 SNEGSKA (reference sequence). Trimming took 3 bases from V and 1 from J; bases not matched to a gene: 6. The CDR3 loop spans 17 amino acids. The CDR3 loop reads CSASRTSGRSRTDTQYF. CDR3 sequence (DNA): TGCAGTGCTAGTAGGACTAGCGGGAGGTCACGCACAGATACGCAGTATTTT.